What follows is one T cell receptor beta chain and its context. Original processing methods: Amplified reference gene primers provided the basis for estimating nucleated cell counts. Using immunoSEQ multiplex PCR, the repertoire was profiled, and TCRdb retains in-frame clones only, with some absent. The DNA gave D and trimming, while V, J and clone size come from that table. The table has some 120,000 clones, around 80% seen once; the top ten hold around 1.9%. The sample comes from a study of blood T cell repertoires in COVID-19. Background on the study: Acute-phase and convalescent COVID-19 samples originated in the United States, Italy and Spain. PBMCs, B-cell-depleted T cells, or T cells provided the cDNA or gDNA that made up the material.

This CDR3 has 16 residues. V lost 0 bases and J lost 4, with 13 bases in between. CDR1 is SGHRS, CDR2 YFSETQ, per germline. The clonotype comes from an older man with acute or convalescent COVID-19. This chain uses TRBV5-1 with TRBJ2-2; a weak D match, TRBD1 (6 bases). Material for sequencing was peripheral blood. The CDR3 region has the DNA TGCGCCAGCAGCTTGGGCAGGGGCTCCTCCACCGGGGAGCTGTTTTTT. The encoded protein is CASSLGRGSSTGELFF.